These 26 T cell receptor beta chains were all obtained from the same sample, sequenced in a study of tumor-infiltrating lymphocytes in oesophageal squamous cell carcinoma. TCRdb processed the PCR reads anew with MiXCR; each CDR3 protein has one entry. The sample comprises 15,000 to 17,000 distinct CDR3 sequences, around 50% of which are singletons, and around 40% rests with the top ten. The specimen was esophageal tumor tissue. The receptors come from a female donor with esophageal squamous cell carcinoma.

This clonotype is classed as medium-sized. V is TRBV7-8 and J is TRBJ2-2; no definite D call. The CDR3 has 13 residues. V lost 1 base to trimming and J lost 3 bases, with 3 bases between them. CDR1 and CDR2 from the germline V gene are SGHVS and FQNEAQ. CDR3 region: CASSLGYTGELFF. The CDR3 bases are TGTGCCAGCAGCTTAGGCTACACCGGGGAGCTGTTTTTT.

Many counts were recorded for this clonotype. The rearrangement uses TRBV5-4 and TRBJ2-7; TRBD1 matches at 9 bases. The length of the CDR3 is 13 residues. The V gene's germline CDR1 is SGHNT and CDR2 YYREEE (reference sequence). Losses at the gene ends were 4 bases for V and 6 bases for J; bases not matched to a gene: 5. The CDR3: CASSPTGGLEQYF. DNA of the CDR3: TGTGCCAGCAGCCCAACAGGGGGCCTCGAGCAGTACTTC.

The chain joins TRBV7-2 to TRBJ2-3, with D hard to call. The germline V gene has CDR1 SGHTA and CDR2 FQGNSA. V lost 5 bases to trimming and J lost 5 bases, with 17 bases between them. CDR3 length equals 15 residues. The CDR3, as DNA: TGTGCCAGCAGCCCCCCATCTTCTGGCCGAGATACGCAGTATTTT. It codes for CASSPPSSGRDTQYF.

This rearrangement joins TRBV5-1 to TRBJ2-3, with TRBD2 matching 11 bases. CDR1 SGHRS and CDR2 YFSETQ come from the germline V gene. The CDR3 spans 17 residues. V shed 1 base, J shed 1 base, and the junction held 5 bases outside the gene matches. CDR3 nucleotide sequence: TGCGCCAGCAGCTTGAGACCGGGACTAGCGGGCACAGATACGCAGTATTTT. Protein sequence: CASSLRPGLAGTDTQYF.

The chain carries TRBV12-3 or TRBV12-4 and TRBJ2-4; D is undetermined. The V and J ends lost 1 base and 8 bases respectively, with 3 bases between them. This CDR3 spans 11 amino acids. The DNA for the CDR3 is TGTGCCAGCAGTTTAGGATACATTCAGTACTTC. Its protein product is CASSLGYIQYF.

The genes are TRBV7-8 and TRBJ2-7; 9 bases are a match to TRBD1. The CDR3 is 15 amino acids. The germline V gene has CDR1 SGHVS and CDR2 FQNEAQ. With V trimmed by 4 bases and J by 4 bases, 8 bases remained unmatched. The CDR3 nucleotides read TGTGCCAGCAGCTCATCCGGGACAGGGACGTACGAGCAGTACTTC. This codes for CASSSSGTGTYEQYF. Drawing the rest from reference TRBV7-8 and TRBJ2-7, the complete variable domain is GAGVSQSPRYKVAKRGQDVALRCDPISGHVSLFWYQQALGQGPEFLTYFQNEAQLDKSGLPSDRFFAERPEGSVSTLKIQRTQQEDSAVYLCASSSSGTGTYEQYFGPGTRLTVT.

The rearrangement uses TRBV7-3 and TRBJ2-1; D gene unclear. The germline V gene has CDR1 SGHTA and CDR2 FQGTGA. Trimming cost V 2 bases and J 5 bases, with 10 bases left between them. This CDR3 region has 14 residues. The CDR3 nucleotides read TGTGCCAGCAGCTTATACAGAGCACACAATGAGCAGTTCTTC. It encodes CASSLYRAHNEQFF. Drawing the rest from reference TRBV7-3 and TRBJ2-1, the complete variable domain is GAGVSQTPSNKVTEKGKYVELRCDPISGHTALYWYRQSLGQGPEFLIYFQGTGAADDSGLPNDRFFAVRPEGSVSTLKIQRTERGDSAVYLCASSLYRAHNEQFFGPGTRLTVL.

The V and J genes are TRBV7-8 and TRBJ2-5, with no clear D. The assigned J gene may be wrong: the sequence end matches TRBJ2-7 better. The CDR3 has 14 amino acids. Germline-derived CDR1 and CDR2 are SGHVS and FQNEAQ. The CDR3 coding sequence is TGTGCCAGCAGCCCCGAGGACGAGGCCTACGAGCAGTACTTC. It is translated as CASSPEDEAYEQYF.

The chain employs TRBV12-3 or TRBV12-4 and TRBJ1-1, with D possibly TRBD1 on 5 matching bases. The germline V and J ends were trimmed by 3 bases and 4 bases, with 15 bases remaining between them. CDR3 length: 15 residues. As DNA, the CDR3 is TGTGCCAGCAGTTTGAGTTGGCAGGGTGGCACTGAAGCTTTCTTT. Its protein product is CASSLSWQGGTEAFF.

This sequence joins TRBV28 and TRBJ1-2; D not certain. The V gene lost 3 bases and the J gene lost 2 bases, with 1 base spanning the gap. CDR3 size: 11 residues. The germline V gene has CDR1 MDHEN and CDR2 SYDVKM. The DNA of the CDR3 is TGTGCCAGCAGTTTCAACTATGGCTACACCTTC. It specifies CASSFNYGYTF.

This clonotype was counted a few times. This chain connects TRBV7-6 to TRBJ2-1, with D unresolved. This CDR3 spans 13 amino acids. V was clipped by 1 base and J by 12 bases, with 13 bases between them. The germline gives CDR1 SGHVS, CDR2 FNYEAQ. This CDR3 reads CASSLDIWGGQFF. In DNA, the CDR3 is TGTGCCAGCAGCTTAGATATTTGGGGTGGGCAGTTCTTC.

Within the sample, this clonotype is medium-sized. The chain joins TRBV27 to TRBJ2-6; no reliable D call. This CDR3 has 18 amino acids. Germline CDR1 MNHEY, CDR2 SMNVEV (reference sequence). V shed 3 bases and J shed 2 bases, with 17 bases lying between them. CDR3 protein: CASSFRSSNVAGANVLTF. CDR3 DNA: TGTGCCAGCAGTTTTCGGAGTTCCAACGTAGCTGGGGCCAACGTCCTGACTTTC. The full variable domain, rest sourced from reference TRBV27 and TRBJ2-6, is EAQVTQNPRYLITVTGKKLTVTCSQNMNHEYMSWYRQDPGLGLRQIYYSMNVEVTDKGDVPEGYKVSRKEKRNFPLILESPSPNQTSLYFCASSFRSSNVAGANVLTFGAGSRLTVL.

The genes are TRBV6-5 and TRBJ2-1, with 9 positions matching TRBD2. The CDR3 has 16 residues. Germline-derived CDR1 and CDR2 are MNHEY and SVGAGI. V shed 0 bases and J 8 bases; nucleotides not matched to a gene: 8. CDR3 sequence reads: CASSYSPGLARDEQFF. CDR3 sequence (DNA): TGTGCCAGCAGTTACTCGCCGGGACTAGCTAGGGATGAGCAGTTCTTC.

The count of this clonotype is one. The chain is built from TRBV6-2 or TRBV6-3 and TRBJ2-4; the match to TRBD1 covers 11 bases. The germline gives CDR1 MNHEY, CDR2 SVGEGT. Trimming removed 2 bases from V and 8 bases from J; junction bases left unmatched: 8. The CDR3 runs 16 residues. CDR3 loop: CASSYQGQGAQYIQYF. The CDR3 bases are TGTGCCAGCAGTTACCAAGGACAGGGGGCTCAGTACATTCAGTACTTC.

The rearrangement joins TRBV20-1 to TRBJ2-1; D not resolved. The end of the DNA fits TRBJ2-7 better, so the J call may be wrong. The CDR3 spans 13 residues. CDR1 DFQATT and CDR2 SNEGSKA come from the germline V gene (reference sequence). In DNA, the CDR3 is TGCAGTGGTACGATTAGGAGCTCCTACGAGCAGTACTTC. This codes for CSGTIRSSYEQYF.

The chain links TRBV7-3 to TRBJ2-1; D tentatively fits TRBD1 or TRBD2 (5 bases each). There are 13 residues in the CDR3. CDR1 and CDR2 from the germline V gene are SGHTA and FQGTGA. Trimming shortened V by 3 bases and J by 6 bases, and 9 bases separated the two germline ends. The CDR3 region is CASSFGARNEQFF. CDR3 sequence (DNA): TGTGCCAGCAGCTTCGGGGCCCGCAATGAGCAGTTCTTC.

This clonotype is a singleton in its sample. One end of the junction does not line up with germline, which may come from a read error. The chain is built from TRBV7-6 and TRBJ2-6; TRBD1 or TRBD2 may be the D gene (5 bases each). This CDR3 contains 20 residues. Germline CDR1 and CDR2: SGHVS and FNYEAQ. DNA of the CDR3: TGTGCTAGCAGCTTAGAGGGTATGAAGGACACCCGGCCCTGGGCCAACGTCCTGACTTTC. Amino acid sequence: CASSLEGMKDTRPWANVLTF.

This sequence joins TRBV12-3 or TRBV12-4 and TRBJ2-3; 8 bases line up with TRBD2. The J call may be incorrect, as the DNA end agrees better with TRBJ2-7. The CDR3 has 20 residues. The CDR3 nucleotides are TGTGCCAGCAGTTTAATACGGTCGGATCTTCTAGCGGGCCTCCCCTACGAGCAGTACTTC. This gives the protein CASSLIRSDLLAGLPYEQYF.

This clonotype turned up a few times. The genes are TRBV7-9 and TRBJ2-5, with TRBD2 matching over 7 bases. Trimming at V came to 3 bases and at J to 2 bases, leaving 6 bases not matched to a gene. The V gene's germline CDR1 is SEHNR and CDR2 FQNEAQ (reference sequence). The CDR3 length is 15 residues. CDR3 nucleotides: TGTGCCAGCAGCTTTCGGCGGGGGAGTCAAGAGACCCAGTACTTC. Amino acid sequence: CASSFRRGSQETQYF. The full variable domain, completed using reference TRBV7-9 and TRBJ2-5, is DTGVSQNPRHKITKRGQNVTFRCDPISEHNRLYWYRQTLGQGPEFLTYFQNEAQLEKSRLLSDRFSAERPKGSFSTLEIQRTEQGDSAMYLCASSFRRGSQETQYFGPGTRLLVL.

This clonotype has only a few counts. The chain joins TRBV7-2 to TRBJ2-1, with TRBD1 matching 7 bases. Trimming removed 5 bases from V and 6 bases from J; junction bases left unmatched: 10. CDR1 is SGHTA and CDR2 is FQGNSA in the germline V gene. The CDR3 length is 15 residues. CDR3 amino acids: CASSGAGTVGNEQFF. CDR3 in DNA: TGTGCCAGCAGCGGCGCCGGGACAGTAGGCAATGAGCAGTTCTTC.

This clonotype was picked up many times. The V call is TRBV7-3, the J call TRBJ2-1; D unclear. V dropped 6 bases and J dropped 8 bases, with 20 bases sitting between them. CDR3 length equals 15 residues. Germline V gene sequence: CDR1 SGHTA, CDR2 FQGTGA. Written as DNA, the CDR3 is TGTGCCAGCAGTCCTCGCGAGGCGGAAGGCGATGAGCAGTTCTTC. This gives the protein CASSPREAEGDEQFF.

This clonotype was picked up a small number of times. CDR3 bases: TGTGCCAGCACCTTCCATTTAGCGGGACGCACAGATACGCAGTATTTT. This gives the protein CASTFHLAGRTDTQYF. The chain joins TRBV7-6 to TRBJ2-3; 8 bases fit TRBD2. J was trimmed by 1 base and V by 7 bases; bases with no gene match: 10. This CDR3 has 16 amino acids. The V gene's germline CDR1 is SGHVS and CDR2 FNYEAQ.

The rearrangement joins TRBV7-4 to TRBJ2-1; D is perhaps TRBD1 or TRBD2 (5 bases each). CDR1 and CDR2 from the germline V gene are SGHVT and SQSDAQ. Trimming removed 3 bases from V and 6 bases from J, with 21 bases in between. The CDR3 length is 17 residues. CDR3 sequence (DNA): TGTGCCAGCAGCTTTCCCAAACCGGGACGAGAACGCAATGAGCAGTTCTTC. It encodes CASSFPKPGRERNEQFF.

The chain combines TRBV7-2 with TRBJ2-2; 7 bases line up with TRBD2. The V segment lost 2 bases and the J segment 1 base; nucleotides outside the gene matches: 1. This CDR3 contains 15 residues. The germline CDR1 and CDR2 sequences are SGHTA and FQGNSA. The CDR3 loop reads CASSLLAVNTGELFF. In DNA, the CDR3 is TGTGCCAGCAGCTTACTAGCGGTGAACACCGGGGAGCTGTTTTTT.

V is TRBV5-1 and J is TRBJ2-4, with 13 nucleotides matching TRBD2. J was trimmed by 13 bases and V by 4 bases; bases with no gene match: 11. The CDR3 totals 15 residues. Germline lookup yields CDR1 SGHRS and CDR2 YFSETQ. CDR3 amino acids: CASSQGLAGLDTQYF. The CDR3 DNA reads TGCGCCAGCAGCCAGGGACTAGCGGGGCTAGACACCCAGTACTTC.

This clonotype was counted a few times. The chain joins TRBV7-9 to TRBJ2-5; TRBD1 is a possible D gene (6 bases). The CDR3 has 13 amino acids. Trimming took 7 bases from V and 1 from J, leaving 10 bases between them. Germline CDR1 and CDR2: SEHNR and FQNEAQ (reference sequence). CDR3: CASTLGAQETQYF. CDR3 DNA: TGTGCCAGCACCCTGGGGGCCCAAGAGACCCAGTACTTC.